The 13 T cell receptor beta chains in this list originate from one sample, sequenced in a study of human T cells and chemical hapten exposure. Separate cDNA molecules received unique molecular identifiers, which the library attached to them. TCRdb itself ran the reads through MiXCR, one entry per CDR3 protein. The sample holds about 4,800 distinct CDR3 sequences; about 60% are singletons and the top ten take about 4.1%. Treatment given: therapeutic diphenylcyclopropenone sensitization with weekly scalp DPC. The sample in question was whole blood, obtained before DPC sensitization or 2, 6, or about 24 weeks after (not recorded which). The receptors derive from an adult with alopecia areata. Some clones in this sample may be carry-over from other donors' samples. This table probably holds off-target reads from a library built for another chain.

This chain joins TRBV11-1 and TRBJ2-1; 12 bases are shared with TRBD2. The germline V gene encodes CDR1 SGHAT and CDR2 FQDESV (reference sequence). The CDR3 runs to 15 residues. With V trimmed by 5 bases and J by 6 bases, 5 bases remained unmatched. Here the CDR3 reads CASSPTSGSVNEQFF. The DNA of the CDR3 is TGTGCCAGCAGCCCGACTAGCGGGAGTGTCAATGAGCAGTTCTTC.

V gene TRBV12-5 combines with J gene TRBJ2-1, with D perhaps assigned TRBD1 or TRBD2 (6 bases each). In germline, CDR1 is LGHNT, CDR2 FRNRAP. The CDR3 has 16 amino acids. Trimming shortened V by 7 bases and J by 0 bases, and 16 bases separated the two germline ends. CDR3 nucleotide sequence: TGTGCTAGTGCCCGAGGGGGGCTCCGCTCCTACAATGAGCAGTTCTTC. Residues: CASARGGLRSYNEQFF.

The chain joins TRBV28 to TRBJ2-6; the D gene is possibly TRBD1 (5 bases). Per germline, CDR1 MDHEN and CDR2 SYDVKM. The CDR3 covers 16 residues. V lost 5 bases, J lost 1 base, and 12 bases lay in between. CDR3 protein: CASSRLPGSGANVLTF. The CDR3 DNA reads TGTGCCAGCAGTCGATTACCAGGGTCTGGGGCCAACGTCCTGACTTTC. Based on the CDR3 plus reference TRBV28 and TRBJ2-6, the full variable domain is DVKVTQSSRYLVKRTGEKVFLECVQDMDHENMFWYRQDPGLGLRLIYFSYDVKMKEKGDIPEGYSVSREKKERFSLILESASTNQTSMYLCASSRLPGSGANVLTFGAGSRLTVL.

The V call is TRBV28, the J call TRBJ2-1; D gene unclear. Germline CDR1 and CDR2: MDHEN and SYDVKM. This CDR3 comprises 15 residues. Trimming pared 3 bases from V and 0 bases from J, leaving 9 bases between. The CDR3 DNA follows: TGTGCCAGCAGTTTTAATCCGCCCTCCTACAATGAGCAGTTCTTC. As protein: CASSFNPPSYNEQFF. Complete variable domain (other parts from reference TRBV28 and TRBJ2-1): DVKVTQSSRYLVKRTGEKVFLECVQDMDHENMFWYRQDPGLGLRLIYFSYDVKMKEKGDIPEGYSVSREKKERFSLILESASTNQTSMYLCASSFNPPSYNEQFFGPGTRLTVL.

The chain links TRBV20-1 to TRBJ2-4, with TRBD1 as a possible D gene (6 bases). In germline, CDR1 is DFQATT, CDR2 SNEGSKA (reference sequence). This CDR3 is 13 amino acids long. Trimming took 7 bases from V and 5 from J, leaving 15 bases between them. The chain's CDR3 is CSGYGGGQNIQYF. DNA for the CDR3: TGCAGTGGGTATGGGGGCGGACAAAACATTCAGTACTTC.

The genes are TRBV9 and TRBJ2-6; 8 bases match TRBD1. There are 17 residues in the CDR3. The germline V gene encodes CDR1 SGDLS and CDR2 YYNGEE. V gave up 4 bases and J gave up 0 bases; unmatched junction bases: 6. The chain's CDR3 is CASSPRQGRSGANVLTF. The CDR3, as DNA: TGTGCCAGCAGCCCTCGACAGGGGCGCTCTGGGGCCAACGTCCTGACTTTC.

This clonotype showed up just a few times. The chain uses TRBV7-9 and TRBJ2-1, with D possibly matching TRBD2 (5 bases). CDR1 and CDR2 from the germline V gene are SEHNR and FQNEAQ (reference sequence). Trimming pared 5 bases from V and 6 bases from J, leaving 17 bases between. This CDR3 region has 15 residues. CDR3 region: CASSDSLRESNEQFF. The CDR3 DNA sequence: TGTGCCAGCAGCGATTCTCTCCGGGAATCCAATGAGCAGTTCTTC.

The J gene is TRBJ2-1, the V gene TRBV11-2; TRBD2 matches at 11 bases. CDR3 size: 17 residues. Germline CDR1 and CDR2: SGHAT and FQNNGV. V lost 2 bases to trimming and J lost 8 bases; unmatched junction nucleotides: 11. The CDR3 DNA reads as TGTGCCAGCAGCTTAAAGACTAGCGGGGCCATTTGGGATGAGCAGTTCTTC. Its protein product is CASSLKTSGAIWDEQFF.

This sequence joins TRBV12-3 or TRBV12-4 and TRBJ2-1, with 9 bases aligning to TRBD2. The J segment lost 4 bases and the V segment lost 6 bases, leaving 4 bases of the junction unmatched. The CDR3 is 14 residues long. The CDR3: CASSLTSGYNEQFF. The CDR3 DNA follows: TGTGCCAGCAGCCTGACTAGCGGTTACAATGAGCAGTTCTTC.

This chain uses TRBV10-3 with TRBJ2-3; no clear D. V gave up 3 bases and J gave up 6 bases, with 7 bases separating them. Germline assignment: CDR1 ENHRY and CDR2 SYGVKD. CDR3 length: 12 amino acids. Written as DNA, the CDR3 is TGTGCCATCAGTGACAAGACGGATACGCAGTATTTT. Translating it yields CAISDKTDTQYF.

The chain joins TRBV12-3 or TRBV12-4 to TRBJ2-7; 8 nucleotides agree with TRBD2. The CDR3 contains 15 residues. Germline trimming cut 6 bases from V and 2 bases from J; bases unmatched to any gene: 9. CDR3 nucleotide sequence: TGTGCCAGCAGCCAAGGTGGACTAGCAGCCTACGAGCAGTACTTC. Translated, it gives CASSQGGLAAYEQYF.

Turning to this clonotype: The junction does not match germline at one end; this may be a read error. The chain is built from TRBV7-7 and TRBJ2-5; no reliable D call. Germline V lookup: CDR1 SSHAT, CDR2 FNYEAQ (reference sequence). CDR3 size: 14 residues. In DNA form, the CDR3 reads TGTGCTAGCAGCCCCCTTTGGCGGAAAGAGACCCAGTACTTC. Its protein is CASSPLWRKETQYF.

The chain has TRBV29-1 and TRBJ2-7, with D perhaps TRBD1 (6 bases). This CDR3 spans 12 amino acids. Trimming left V 7 bases short and J 2 bases short, with 12 bases between. CDR1 is SQVTM and CDR2 is ANQGSEA in the germline V gene. CDR3 sequence reads: CSALTGPYEQYF. The CDR3 nucleotides are TGCAGCGCCCTGACAGGTCCCTACGAGCAGTACTTC.